The 5 T cell receptor beta chains listed next were all sequenced from one sample in a study of Ad26.COV2.S vaccination and SARS-CoV-2 variants (TCRdb year 2021). The library was generated by the immunoSEQ multiplex PCR assay. TCRdb carries this immuneACCESS record with in-frame sequences only. Its versions omit some clonotypes, under half of them owing to an unresolved V gene in the studies checked, with the rest unexplained. Here the sample has about 680,000 clones; roughly 90% occur a single time. The top ten constitute 1.5% of the sample. The treatment or condition label corresponds to: some 20 received Ad26.COV2.S at low or high dose, single or two shots; 5 received placebo; per-sample allocation not given. Repertoires of vaccine and placebo recipients were sequenced from samples collected on day 63 after the first injection. Specimen: peripheral blood, collected in a trial of Ad26.COV2.S vaccine versus placebo. The receptors shown here come from a person between 18 and 65 years old who received the Ad26.COV2.S COVID-19 vaccine or a placebo.

The V and J genes are TRBV19 and TRBJ1-5, with D possibly matching TRBD1 (6 bases). This CDR3 is built from 17 residues. Between the trimmed V and J ends, which lost 5 bases and 7 bases, there was a span of 24 bases. The V gene's germline CDR1 is LNHDA and CDR2 SQIVND (reference sequence). The DNA for the CDR3 is TGTGCCAGTAGTTCCATCGTTGGTCGGGGGGCGTACCAGCCCCAGCATTTT. Protein sequence: CASSSIVGRGAYQPQHF.

V usage is TRBV6-5 and J usage is TRBJ1-2; D remains ambiguous. This CDR3 contains 13 residues. Between the trimmed V and J ends, which lost 0 bases and 4 bases, there was a span of 6 bases. The germline gives CDR1 MNHEY, CDR2 SVGAGI. DNA of the CDR3: TGTGCCAGCAGTTACTCCGTACTCTATGGCTACACCTTC. As protein: CASSYSVLYGYTF.

V and J are TRBV3-1 (or the pseudogene TRBV3-2) and TRBJ1-1, with D perhaps TRBD1 (5 bases). Deletions cut 4 bases from V and 3 bases from J, with 15 bases between. The CDR3 spans 15 residues. The germline CDR1 and CDR2 sequences are LGHDT and YNNKEL (reference sequence). This CDR3 is CASSLGTLTHTEAFF. DNA for the CDR3: TGTGCCAGCAGCCTCGGGACTTTAACTCACACTGAAGCTTTCTTT.

The CDR3 reads CASSLGVTNTEAFF. CDR3 DNA sequence: TGTGCCAGCAGCTTAGGAGTTACGAACACTGAAGCTTTCTTT. The chain is built from TRBV7-9 and TRBJ1-1, with D unclear. This CDR3 region has 14 residues. V gave up 1 base and J gave up 1 base, with 7 bases separating them. The V gene's germline CDR1 is SEHNR and CDR2 FQNEAQ (reference sequence).

V is TRBV6-5 and J is TRBJ1-4; no clear D gene. V lost 6 bases and J 7 bases, leaving 15 bases between the germline ends. This CDR3 is 14 amino acids long. The germline CDR1 and CDR2 sequences are MNHEY and SVGAGI. For the CDR3, the DNA is TGTGCCAGCAGACCGGCAGGATGGCGTGAAAAACTGTTTTTT. Translating it yields CASRPAGWREKLFF.